Shown below are 32 T cell receptor beta chains from a single sample sequenced in a study of early T cells in non-severe SARS-CoV-2 infection. TCRdb redid the calling of the 5' RACE reads with MiXCR, one entry per CDR3 protein. The sample holds some 71,000 distinct CDR3 sequences, around a tenth seen once. Sequencing used whole blood. These receptors were taken from an adult who was a healthcare worker with PCR-confirmed SARS-CoV-2 infection or an uninfected control (not recorded which).

This clonotype appeared a few times. This chain connects TRBV12-3 or TRBV12-4 to TRBJ2-5; D is perhaps TRBD2 (6 bases). V lost 7 bases and J 3 bases, leaving 15 bases between the germline ends. CDR3 length: 14 amino acids. CDR3 sequence reads: CASNLGGKEETQYF. The CDR3 coding sequence is TGTGCCAGCAACTTAGGAGGGAAGGAAGAGACCCAGTACTTC.

The J gene is TRBJ2-7, the V gene TRBV2; the match to TRBD1 covers 8 bases. In germline, CDR1 is SNHLY, CDR2 FYNNEI. The CDR3 runs to 14 residues. V shed 7 bases and J 2 bases; nucleotides not matched to a gene: 7. CDR3 sequence: CASTDRGSPYEQYF. As DNA, the CDR3 is TGTGCCAGCACCGACAGGGGCTCCCCCTACGAGCAGTACTTC.

In nucleotides, the CDR3 is TGCGCCAGCAGCCAAAGCCCAGCGCACACAGATACGCAGTATTTT. Translation gives CASSQSPAHTDTQYF. The rearrangement uses TRBV4-1 and TRBJ2-3; D unresolved. V lost 2 bases and J lost 2, with 11 bases in between. The CDR3 loop spans 15 amino acids. Per germline, CDR1 MGHRA and CDR2 YSYEKL.

This clonotype was counted at least ten times. V gene TRBV18 combines with J gene TRBJ1-4; no reliable D call. The CDR3 totals 14 residues. Germline V gives CDR1 KGHSH, CDR2 LQKENI. V lost 2 bases, J lost 4 bases, and 8 bases lay in between. The CDR3 protein is CASSPESLNEKLFF. CDR3 nucleotide sequence: TGTGCCAGCTCACCAGAGTCCCTTAATGAAAAACTGTTTTTT.

The rearrangement joins TRBV5-4 to TRBJ2-7, with 7 positions matching TRBD2. Germline lookup yields CDR1 SGHNT and CDR2 YYREEE (reference sequence). J gave up 3 bases and V 5 bases, and 11 bases lay outside the gene matches. The CDR3 is made up of 15 amino acids. This CDR3 is CASSTQPSGFYEQYF. Written as DNA, the CDR3 is TGTGCCAGCAGTACCCAGCCTAGCGGATTCTACGAGCAGTACTTC.

The chain uses TRBV9 and TRBJ1-1, with D uncertain. Per germline, CDR1 SGDLS and CDR2 YYNGEE. Between the trimmed V and J ends, which lost 3 bases and 4 bases, there was a span of 4 bases. This CDR3 spans 11 amino acids. The chain's CDR3 is CASSGPTEAFF. The CDR3, as DNA: TGTGCCAGCAGCGGCCCCACTGAAGCTTTCTTT.

This clonotype was found many times. The V and J genes are TRBV6-2 or TRBV6-3 and TRBJ2-1; the match to TRBD2 covers 10 bases. V shed 4 bases, J shed 4 bases, and the junction held 7 bases outside the gene matches. The CDR3 is 16 residues long. Germline values: CDR1 MNHEY, CDR2 SVGEGT. The CDR3 loop is CASSFSGLAFYNEQFF. The DNA for the CDR3 is TGTGCCAGCAGTTTCTCGGGACTAGCGTTTTACAATGAGCAGTTCTTC.

The table lists this clonotype with a few counts. V usage is TRBV6-5 and J usage is TRBJ2-1, with 11 nucleotides matching TRBD2. The CDR3 runs 16 residues. The junction had 3 bases not matched to a gene; V was cut back by 0 bases and J by 5 bases. The germline CDR1 and CDR2 sequences are MNHEY and SVGAGI. The DNA for the CDR3 is TGTGCCAGCAGTTACTCCCGACTAGCGGGGAACAATGAGCAGTTCTTC. Translation: CASSYSRLAGNNEQFF.

In its sample, this clonotype was seen many times. The chain joins TRBV10-3 to TRBJ2-1, with 10 bases fitting TRBD1. The V gene end was trimmed by 6 bases and the J gene end by 9 bases; junction bases not matched to a gene: 5. The CDR3 totals 13 residues. From germline, CDR1 is ENHRY and CDR2 SYGVKD. The CDR3 here is CAIRDRGGSEQFF. The DNA for the CDR3 is TGTGCCATCAGGGACAGGGGGGGTAGTGAGCAGTTCTTC.

This clonotype was recorded at least ten times. This sequence joins TRBV11-2 and TRBJ1-2; possible D gene TRBD1, 5 bases. V was clipped by 0 bases and J by 7 bases, with 9 bases between them. The germline gives CDR1 SGHAT, CDR2 FQNNGV. CDR3 length equals 13 residues. CDR3 coding DNA: TGTGCCAGCAGCTTAGACAGGGCGGGTGGCTACACCTTC. Protein sequence: CASSLDRAGGYTF.

This clonotype came up a few times. V usage is TRBV7-2 and J usage is TRBJ2-7, with TRBD1 as a possible D gene (6 bases). The CDR3 runs to 15 residues. Trimming stripped 5 bases from V and 4 bases from J, with 18 bases between. Germline V gives CDR1 SGHTA, CDR2 FQGNSA. CDR3 nucleotides: TGTGCCAGCAGCCGAACCCGGGACACACAATACGAGCAGTACTTC. This translates into CASSRTRDTQYEQYF.

This clonotype was recorded at least ten times. For the CDR3, the DNA is TGCAGTGCTTTTACGCAGGGAGATGGCTACACCTTC. Amino acid sequence: CSAFTQGDGYTF. The chain carries TRBV20-1 and TRBJ1-2; TRBD1 is a possible D gene (5 bases). V lost 5 bases, J lost 6 bases, and 13 bases lay in between. The CDR3 has 12 residues. Germline-derived CDR1 and CDR2 are DFQATT and SNEGSKA (reference sequence).

This clonotype was found many times. The DNA of the CDR3 is TGTGCCAGCAGCCAAAGAACGGGGACGAGCTCCTACGAGCAGTACTTC. Translation gives CASSQRTGTSSYEQYF. The J gene is TRBJ2-7, the V gene TRBV4-2, with D perhaps given as TRBD1 or TRBD2 (5 bases each). The CDR3 has 16 residues. Germline V gives CDR1 LGHNA, CDR2 YNFKEQ. Trimming removed 2 bases at V and 0 bases at J, with 14 bases between.

This sequence joins TRBV2 and TRBJ2-3; D call uncertain. The V gene lost 6 bases and the J gene lost 5 bases, with 12 bases spanning the gap. Germline V gene data show CDR1 as SNHLY and CDR2 as FYNNEI. This CDR3 spans 13 amino acids. The CDR3 here is CASSPSRVDTQYF. DNA of the CDR3: TGTGCCAGCAGCCCTTCCCGGGTAGATACGCAGTATTTT.

In its sample, this clonotype was seen many times. This chain uses TRBV6-2 or TRBV6-3 with TRBJ2-7, with D unresolved. CDR3 length: 13 residues. The germline V and J ends were trimmed by 2 bases and 1 base, with 6 bases remaining between them. CDR1 is MNHEY, CDR2 SVGEGT, per germline. The CDR3 loop is CASSYALSYEQYF. The DNA for the CDR3 is TGTGCCAGCAGTTACGCACTATCCTACGAGCAGTACTTC.

This clonotype showed up many times. The J gene is TRBJ1-2, the V gene TRBV29-1, with D unclear. Deletions cut 0 bases from V and 10 bases from J, with 9 bases between. The CDR3 consists of 11 residues. Per germline, CDR1 SQVTM and CDR2 ANQGSEA. In DNA, the CDR3 is TGCAGCGTTGAAGATAGGTCCTCCTACACCTTC. Translated: CSVEDRSSYTF.

V gene TRBV11-3 combines with J gene TRBJ2-2; no definite D call. V was pared by 4 bases and J by 5 bases, with 5 bases between. Per germline, CDR1 SGHNT and CDR2 YENEEA. The CDR3 is 12 amino acids. The CDR3 region has the DNA TGTGCCAGCAGCTCGCGGACCGGGGAGCTGTTTTTT. Protein product: CASSSRTGELFF.

This clonotype was seen only a few times. The chain is built from TRBV5-1 and TRBJ2-1; D may be TRBD2 (5 bases). The CDR3 spans 14 residues. Trimming pared 1 base from V and 10 bases from J, leaving 15 bases between. Germline V gives CDR1 SGHRS, CDR2 YFSETQ. CDR3 bases: TGCGCCAGCAGCTTGTCATGGCTCACTAGGGAGCAGTTCTTC. It translates to CASSLSWLTREQFF. Based on the CDR3 plus reference TRBV5-1 and TRBJ2-1, the full variable domain is KAGVTQTPRYLIKTRGQQVTLSCSPISGHRSVSWYQQTPGQGLQFLFEYFSETQRNKGNFPGRFSGRQFSNSRSEMNVSTLELGDSALYLCASSLSWLTREQFFGPGTRLTVL.

This clonotype has ten or more counts. At one boundary the junction diverges from the germline segment, which might be a read error. The chain is built from TRBV7-2 and TRBJ1-3; a weak D match, TRBD1 (5 bases). Germline V lookup: CDR1 SGHTA, CDR2 FQGNSA. This CDR3 region has 15 residues. The CDR3 spells CASSLDQGSENTIYF. CDR3 nucleotide sequence: TGTGCCAGCAGCTTAGATCAGGGCTCTGAAAACACCATATATTTT.

This sequence joins TRBV10-2 and TRBJ2-3; D gene unclear. The V gene's germline CDR1 is WSHSY and CDR2 SAAADI. V was pared by 1 base and J by 2 bases, with 10 bases between. The CDR3 has 15 amino acids. CDR3 in amino acids: CASSEYAALTDTQYF. For the CDR3, the DNA is TGCGCCAGCAGTGAGTACGCGGCCCTCACAGATACGCAGTATTTT.

This clonotype was found many times. CDR3 coding DNA: TGTGCCAGCAGTGTGGGTAGCTCCTACAATGAGCAGTTCTTC. It specifies CASSVGSSYNEQFF. V gene TRBV2 combines with J gene TRBJ2-1; D gene uncertain. Trimming shortened V by 4 bases and J by 0 bases, and 7 bases separated the two germline ends. The CDR3 totals 14 residues. Germline V lookup: CDR1 SNHLY, CDR2 FYNNEI. The complete variable domain, with remaining parts taken from reference TRBV2 and TRBJ2-1, reads EPEVTQTPSHQVTQMGQEVILRCVPISNHLYFYWYRQILGQKVEFLVSFYNNEISEKSEIFDDQFSVERPDGSNFTLKIRSTKLEDSAMYFCASSVGSSYNEQFFGPGTRLTVL.

This clonotype was recorded many times. The chain combines TRBV7-9 with TRBJ2-7; D possibly corresponds to TRBD1 (5 bases). The CDR3 covers 14 residues. Germline V gives CDR1 SEHNR, CDR2 FQNEAQ (reference sequence). Trimming shortened V by 0 bases and J by 7 bases, and 13 bases separated the two germline ends. DNA for the CDR3: TGTGCCAGCAGCTTAGCGACAGAGCCTCATGAGCAGTACTTC. Translation gives CASSLATEPHEQYF. The full variable domain, rest sourced from reference TRBV7-9 and TRBJ2-7, is DTGVSQNPRHKITKRGQNVTFRCDPISEHNRLYWYRQTLGQGPEFLTYFQNEAQLEKSRLLSDRFSAERPKGSFSTLEIQRTEQGDSAMYLCASSLATEPHEQYFGPGTRLTVT.

As concerns this clonotype: A read error may produce the germline difference seen at one junction end. The chain has TRBV29-1 and TRBJ2-2, with TRBD1 identical over 7 bases. The germline CDR1 and CDR2 sequences are SQVTM and ANQGSEA. CDR3 length: 15 amino acids. This CDR3 is CSARPPGQSTEELFF. The CDR3 DNA follows: TGCAGCGCAAGACCCCCGGGACAGTCCACCGAGGAGCTGTTTTTT.

This clonotype was found a few times. CDR3 amino acids: CASSQRVGAYEQYF. In DNA, the CDR3 is TGTGCCAGCAGCCAAAGAGTAGGGGCCTACGAGCAGTACTTC. This chain uses TRBV3-1 with TRBJ2-7, with D possibly being TRBD1 (5 bases). In germline, CDR1 is LGHDT, CDR2 YNNKEL (reference sequence). The CDR3 contains 14 residues. V was shortened by 2 bases and J by 2 bases, with 10 bases between the two germline ends.

In its sample, this clonotype was seen many times. The chain couples TRBV7-9 to TRBJ2-3; 8 bases align to TRBD2. The CDR3 runs 16 residues. From germline, CDR1 is SEHNR and CDR2 FQNEAQ (reference sequence). V was clipped by 1 base and J by 2 bases; unmatched bases: 5. CDR3 DNA sequence: TGTGCCAGCAGCTTAGTACTAGCGGAGTCCACAGATACGCAGTATTTT. It translates to CASSLVLAESTDTQYF.

This clonotype was seen more than once but under ten times. The chain carries TRBV12-3 or TRBV12-4 and TRBJ2-3; D unclear. V was clipped by 1 base and J by 4 bases, with 9 bases between them. The CDR3 has 14 residues. CDR3 region: CASSLGQPADTQYF. The CDR3 DNA follows: TGTGCCAGCAGTTTAGGCCAGCCCGCAGATACGCAGTATTTT.

The table lists this clonotype with many counts. At one of its ends the junction is not consistent with the germline gene, which may arise from a read error. V and J are TRBV30 and TRBJ1-4; TRBD1 aligns across 7 bases. Germline V gene data show CDR1 as GTSNPN and CDR2 as SVGIG (reference sequence). This CDR3 has 12 residues. The CDR3 sequence is CAWSPAGQVLLF. CDR3 nucleotide sequence: TGTGCCTGGAGCCCCGCCGGACAGGTCCTCCTTTTT.

This clonotype was counted many times. The chain carries TRBV5-6 and TRBJ1-2; the match to TRBD1 covers 7 bases. The ends lost 4 bases at V and 11 bases at J; junction bases unmatched: 8. The CDR3 is made up of 12 amino acids. The germline V gene has CDR1 SGHDT and CDR2 YYEEEE. The CDR3 DNA reads TGTGCCAGCAGCCTTGCGGGACAGCAATACACCTTC. Its protein product is CASSLAGQQYTF.

The V call is TRBV30, the J call TRBJ1-6; 7 nucleotides match TRBD1. V lost 2 bases and J lost 3; bases outside the gene matches: 1. This CDR3 contains 14 residues. Germline CDR1 reads GTSNPN; CDR2 reads SVGIG (reference sequence). This CDR3 reads CAWSRTGYNSPLHF. Written as DNA, the CDR3 is TGTGCCTGGAGTAGGACAGGCTATAATTCACCCCTCCACTTT. The entire variable domain, with the rest obtained from reference TRBV30 and TRBJ1-6, is as follows: SQTIHQWPATLVQPVGSPLSLECTVEGTSNPNLYWYRQAAGRGLQLLFYSVGIGQISSEVPQNLSASRPQDRQFILSSKKLLLSDSGFYLCAWSRTGYNSPLHFGNGTRLTVT.

This clonotype was recorded a few times. The rearrangement uses TRBV2 and TRBJ1-2; D gene ambiguous. CDR3 length: 13 residues. CDR1 and CDR2 (germline): SNHLY, FYNNEI. V gave up 3 bases and J gave up 3 bases, with 8 bases separating them. For the CDR3, the DNA is TGTGCCAGCAGTGAGCCGGGGTACTATGGCTACACCTTC. As protein: CASSEPGYYGYTF.

V usage is TRBV7-2 and J usage is TRBJ2-3; D ambiguous. The germline V gene encodes CDR1 SGHTA and CDR2 FQGNSA. The V and J ends lost 3 bases and 4 bases respectively, with 5 bases between them. The length of the CDR3 is 12 residues. CDR3 amino acids: CASSFIADTQYF. The CDR3 DNA reads TGTGCCAGCAGCTTTATCGCAGATACGCAGTATTTT.

The table lists this clonotype with many counts. This chain joins TRBV30 and TRBJ2-1; 7 bases match TRBD2. In germline, CDR1 is GTSNPN, CDR2 SVGIG (reference sequence). V was pared by 8 bases and J by 4 bases, with 17 bases of the junction left unmatched. The CDR3 sequence is 16 residues long. Written as DNA, the CDR3 is TGTGCCGGATCCCGGCCCCGACTAGCCGAGTACAATGAGCAGTTCTTC. This translates into CAGSRPRLAEYNEQFF.